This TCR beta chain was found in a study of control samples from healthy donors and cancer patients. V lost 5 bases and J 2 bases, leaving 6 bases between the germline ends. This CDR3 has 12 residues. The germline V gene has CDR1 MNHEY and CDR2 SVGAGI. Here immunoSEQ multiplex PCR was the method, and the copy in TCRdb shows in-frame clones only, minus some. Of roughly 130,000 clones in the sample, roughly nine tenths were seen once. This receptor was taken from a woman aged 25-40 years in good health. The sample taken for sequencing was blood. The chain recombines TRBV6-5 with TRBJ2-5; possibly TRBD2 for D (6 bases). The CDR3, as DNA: TGTGCCAGCAGTCGGGGGCAAGAGACCCAGTACTTC. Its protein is CASSRGQETQYF.